This record looks at one TCR beta chain sequence and its context. The data were produced by immunoSEQ multiplex PCR, yet TCRdb's version contains in-frame clones alone and is incomplete. The sample has under 75,000 clones, approximately 90% seen once. This sample was taken from a study of control samples from healthy donors and cancer patients. There are 11 residues in the CDR3. Germline lookup yields CDR1 GTSNPN and CDR2 SVGIG (reference sequence). Deletions cut 6 bases from V and 5 bases from J, with 10 bases between. The chain is built from TRBV30 and TRBJ1-1; weak D call: TRBD1 (5 bases). This receptor was identified in a woman between 50 and 59 years old with colorectal cancer. The sequencing sample was made of PBMCs. CDR3 residues: CACRVSTEAFF. The CDR3, as DNA: TGTGCCTGCAGGGTTTCGACTGAAGCTTTCTTT.